This entry lists 27 T cell receptor beta chains sequenced from one sample in a study of blood T cell repertoires in COVID-19. Profiled with immunoSEQ multiplex PCR; TCRdb holds only in-frame clones, not every one. The sample contains fewer than 250,000 clones, roughly nine tenths of which appear only once. The specimen was peripheral blood. The receptor set was obtained from a man aged 55 to 69 who had recovered from COVID-19.

The J gene is TRBJ2-3, the V gene TRBV7-2, with 7 bases that match TRBD2. The CDR3 has 15 residues. CDR1 is SGHTA and CDR2 is FQGNSA in the germline V gene. V trimming: 5 bases; J trimming: 3 bases; junction bases outside the gene matches: 8. The CDR3 loop is CASSPRAGRTDTQYF. CDR3 nucleotides: TGTGCCAGCAGCCCAAGAGCGGGGAGGACAGATACGCAGTATTTT. Complete variable domain (other parts from reference TRBV7-2 and TRBJ2-3): GAGVSQSPSNKVTEKGKDVELRCDPISGHTALYWYRQSLGQGLEFLIYFQGNSAPDKSGLPSDRFSAERTGGSVSTLTIQRTQQEDSAVYLCASSPRAGRTDTQYFGPGTRLTVL.

The V and J genes are TRBV6-5 and TRBJ2-3; the D gene is possibly TRBD1 (6 bases). The CDR3 is 12 amino acids. The V gene's germline CDR1 is MNHEY and CDR2 SVGAGI. V was pared by 11 bases and J by 0 bases, with 9 bases between. CDR3 DNA: TGTGCCTCCCAGGGGAGCACAGATACGCAGTATTTT. Residues: CASQGSTDTQYF.

The chain uses TRBV6-2 or TRBV6-3 and TRBJ2-7, with 7 bases matching TRBD1. CDR1 is MNHEY, CDR2 SVGEGT, per germline. This CDR3 has 15 amino acids. V lost 4 bases and J lost 2; bases outside the gene matches: 8. The CDR3 is CASSSPGQTTYEQYF. The CDR3 region has the DNA TGTGCCAGCAGTTCCCCGGGACAGACAACCTACGAGCAGTACTTC.

V and J are TRBV5-4 and TRBJ2-3; 7 positions agree with TRBD1. The CDR3 runs 14 residues. The J segment lost 1 base and the V segment lost 5 bases, leaving 4 bases of the junction unmatched. Germline values: CDR1 SGHNT, CDR2 YYREEE (reference sequence). CDR3 sequence (DNA): TGTGCCAGCAGGGCCGACAGGGGCACAGATACGCAGTATTTT. Protein product: CASRADRGTDTQYF.

This clone was seen at least ten times. This chain joins TRBV11-1 and TRBJ2-1; 8 positions match TRBD1. Trimming cost V 4 bases and J 4 bases; bases outside gene matches: 9. There are 16 residues in the CDR3. The germline V gene encodes CDR1 SGHAT and CDR2 FQDESV (reference sequence). CDR3 protein: CASSWTGTGLYNEQFF. In nucleotides, the CDR3 is TGTGCCAGCAGCTGGACCGGGACAGGCTTATACAATGAGCAGTTCTTC. Together with reference TRBV11-1 and TRBJ2-1, the CDR3 gives the full variable domain: EAEVAQSPRYKITEKSQAVAFWCDPISGHATLYWYRQILGQGPELLVQFQDESVVDDSQLPKDRFSAERLKGVDSTLKIQPAELGDSAMYLCASSWTGTGLYNEQFFGPGTRLTVL.

The chain links TRBV28 to TRBJ1-3, with 9 nucleotides matching TRBD1. The CDR3 extends over 16 amino acids. Trimming removed 4 bases from V and 2 bases from J; junction bases left unmatched: 6. In germline, CDR1 is MDHEN, CDR2 SYDVKM. This chain's CDR3 is CASSSPGQGTGNTIYF. CDR3 DNA: TGTGCCAGCAGTTCCCCGGGACAGGGTACTGGAAACACCATATATTTT.

The chain uses TRBV7-9 and TRBJ2-7, with D possibly being TRBD1 (6 bases). Trimming removed 5 bases from V and 2 bases from J, with 13 bases in between. From germline, CDR1 is SEHNR and CDR2 FQNEAQ (reference sequence). The CDR3 is 14 amino acids. CDR3 in amino acids: CASSPTGFTYEQYF. The CDR3 nucleotides read TGTGCCAGCAGCCCGACAGGTTTCACCTACGAGCAGTACTTC.

The chain uses TRBV19 and TRBJ1-2; TRBD1 is a possible D gene (6 bases). This CDR3 is 13 amino acids long. Trimming shortened V by 5 bases and J by 8 bases, and 15 bases separated the two germline ends. CDR1 is LNHDA and CDR2 is SQIVND in the germline V gene (reference sequence). CDR3 in DNA: TGTGCCAGTAGTCTTGGGGCAGGGGAAGGCTACACCTTC. It is translated as CASSLGAGEGYTF.

V is TRBV19 and J is TRBJ1-5, with TRBD1 matching over 9 bases. CDR3 size: 14 residues. The V gene's germline CDR1 is LNHDA and CDR2 SQIVND (reference sequence). V gave up 4 bases and J gave up 6 bases; unmatched junction bases: 4. The CDR3 region has the DNA TGTGCCAGTAGTAAGGGACAGGGTGGTCAGCCCCAGCATTTT. It encodes CASSKGQGGQPQHF.

The CDR3 bases are TGTGCCACCAGCAGAGAGGTAACGAGCTCCTACAATGAGCAGTTCTTC. It codes for CATSREVTSSYNEQFF. The chain combines TRBV15 with TRBJ2-1; D is unresolved. Germline lookup yields CDR1 LNHNV and CDR2 YYDKDF (reference sequence). This CDR3 spans 16 amino acids. V was pared by 0 bases and J by 0 bases, with 9 bases between.

This rearrangement joins TRBV21-1 to TRBJ2-7; TRBD2 reflects the table's D call only, with no check against the DNA. TRBV21-1 is shown as a pseudogene. The CDR3 contains 14 residues. This CDR3 is CASSKVGRDHEQYF. CDR3 DNA sequence: TGTGCCAGCAGCAAAGTGGGGAGAGACCACGAGCAGTACTTC.

V gene TRBV7-9 combines with J gene TRBJ1-5; 8 bases are shared with TRBD1. This CDR3 has 15 amino acids. The V segment lost 4 bases and the J segment 7 bases; nucleotides outside the gene matches: 9. The germline V gene encodes CDR1 SEHNR and CDR2 FQNEAQ (reference sequence). CDR3: CASSSNGQGRQPQHF. As DNA, the CDR3 is TGTGCCAGCAGCTCTAACGGACAGGGTCGACAGCCCCAGCATTTT.

The chain couples TRBV18 to TRBJ1-1; D remains unclear. Trimming took off 2 bases at V and 6 bases at J, with 10 bases between the two ends. Germline V CDR1 and CDR2: KGHSH, LQKENI. The CDR3 consists of 13 residues. CDR3 bases: TGTGCCAGCTCACCATTCGAGTACGCTGAAGCTTTCTTT. Translated: CASSPFEYAEAFF.

The chain joins TRBV6-2 or TRBV6-3 to TRBJ1-2, with D uncertain. The CDR3 sequence is 14 residues long. V was trimmed by 0 bases and J by 4 bases, leaving 9 bases between them. From germline, CDR1 is MNHEY and CDR2 SVGEGT. The CDR3: CASSYSPGSYGYTF. In nucleotides, the CDR3 is TGTGCCAGCAGTTACTCTCCGGGGTCCTATGGCTACACCTTC.

The chain joins TRBV27 to TRBJ2-3; the match to TRBD1 covers 9 bases. Germline CDR1 MNHEY, CDR2 SMNVEV (reference sequence). V lost 6 bases, J lost 0 bases, and 13 bases stayed unmatched. CDR3 size: 18 residues. CDR3 sequence (DNA): TGTGCCAGCAGCCCCCTTGCCCCGGGACAGGGTAGCACAGATACGCAGTATTTT. It translates to CASSPLAPGQGSTDTQYF.

The gene calls are TRBV30 and TRBJ1-4; no reliable D call. V was pared by 2 bases and J by 10 bases, with 8 bases between. Germline values: CDR1 GTSNPN, CDR2 SVGIG (reference sequence). This CDR3 has 11 amino acids. The DNA for the CDR3 is TGTGCCTGGAGTCGAGGCGGAAAACTGTTTTTT. It yields the protein CAWSRGGKLFF.

This chain joins TRBV2 and TRBJ1-6; D not resolved. Trimming shortened V by 7 bases and J by 5 bases, and 9 bases separated the two germline ends. Per germline, CDR1 SNHLY and CDR2 FYNNEI. The CDR3 extends over 13 amino acids. CDR3 nucleotides: TGTGCCAGCATGTACAGCCATAATTCACCCCTCCACTTT. This gives the protein CASMYSHNSPLHF.

The genes are TRBV9 and TRBJ1-2; 8 nucleotides agree with TRBD1. Losses at the gene ends were 5 bases for V and 4 bases for J; bases not matched to a gene: 1. The CDR3 sequence is 12 residues long. Germline V gives CDR1 SGDLS, CDR2 YYNGEE. The CDR3 sequence is CASSGQGYGYTF. CDR3 nucleotide sequence: TGTGCCAGCAGTGGACAGGGCTATGGCTACACCTTC.

The chain joins TRBV2 to TRBJ1-6, with 7 bases aligning to TRBD1. CDR1 and CDR2 (germline): SNHLY, FYNNEI. The CDR3 covers 15 residues. Trimming removed 4 bases from V and 9 bases from J; junction bases left unmatched: 9. CDR3 nucleotides: TGTGCCAGCAGTGGTGACAGGGTGGGGATTTCACCCCTCCACTTT. It is translated as CASSGDRVGISPLHF.

This rearrangement joins TRBV29-1 to TRBJ1-1; 7 positions match TRBD1. The CDR3 extends over 13 amino acids. The germline V gene encodes CDR1 SQVTM and CDR2 ANQGSEA. Trimming at V came to 7 bases and at J to 2 bases, leaving 7 bases not matched to a gene. In DNA form, the CDR3 reads TGCAGCGGGAAAGTAGGGGGCAACACTGAAGCTTTCTTT. Translating gives CSGKVGGNTEAFF.

This CDR3 reads CASSSRVNEKLFF. For the CDR3, the DNA is TGTGCCAGCAGTTCCAGGGTAAATGAAAAACTGTTTTTT. This chain links TRBV27 with TRBJ1-4; a weak D match, TRBD1 (5 bases). Per germline, CDR1 MNHEY and CDR2 SMNVEV (reference sequence). Between the trimmed V and J ends, which lost 4 bases and 5 bases, there was a span of 8 bases. The CDR3 spans 13 residues.

The chain joins TRBV7-6 to TRBJ1-3, with D possibly TRBD1 on 6 matching bases. There are 15 residues in the CDR3. The germline V gene has CDR1 SGHVS and CDR2 FNYEAQ. Trimming shortened V by 7 bases and J by 2 bases, and 15 bases separated the two germline ends. This CDR3 is CASIPGEGAGNTIYF. CDR3 bases: TGTGCCAGCATACCGGGGGAGGGGGCTGGAAACACCATATATTTT.

The count of this clone is one. The CDR3 reads CASSETGGKEKLFF. CDR3 DNA sequence: TGTGCCAGCAGTGAAACGGGGGGGAAGGAAAAACTGTTTTTT. The chain recombines TRBV2 with TRBJ1-4; D may be TRBD1 (5 bases). V was cut by 2 bases and J by 8 bases, with 12 bases left in between. Germline CDR1 reads SNHLY; CDR2 reads FYNNEI. The CDR3 is 14 amino acids. The variable domain in full, completed from reference TRBV2 and TRBJ1-4, reads EPEVTQTPSHQVTQMGQEVILRCVPISNHLYFYWYRQILGQKVEFLVSFYNNEISEKSEIFDDQFSVERPDGSNFTLKIRSTKLEDSAMYFCASSETGGKEKLFFGSGTQLSVL.

The rearrangement links TRBV6-6 to TRBJ1-1; perhaps TRBD1 as D (5 bases). The CDR3 sequence is 14 residues long. Trimming shortened V by 2 bases and J by 1 base, and 8 bases separated the two germline ends. From germline, CDR1 is MNHNY and CDR2 SVGAGI (reference sequence). The CDR3 reads CASSYQGQNTEAFF. The CDR3 coding sequence is TGTGCCAGCAGTTACCAGGGCCAGAACACTGAAGCTTTCTTT.

The V and J genes are TRBV18 and TRBJ1-5, with no clear D. Per germline, CDR1 KGHSH and CDR2 LQKENI. The CDR3 length is 13 residues. The germline V and J ends were trimmed by 6 bases and 2 bases, with 8 bases remaining between them. As DNA, the CDR3 is TGTGCCAGCTCCCGGGAGGGCAATCAGCCCCAGCATTTT. This gives the protein CASSREGNQPQHF.

The gene calls are TRBV19 and TRBJ2-2, with no clear D. The CDR3 sequence is 14 residues long. Deletions cut 7 bases from V and 2 bases from J, with 11 bases between. Germline V gives CDR1 LNHDA, CDR2 SQIVND (reference sequence). The CDR3 sequence: CASKARGNTGELFF. CDR3 DNA sequence: TGTGCCAGTAAAGCGCGAGGAAACACCGGGGAGCTGTTTTTT.

The CDR3 coding sequence is TGTGCCAGTAGGGGGACAGTCAGACCTGGCTACACCTTC. Its translation: CASRGTVRPGYTF. J is TRBJ1-2 and V is TRBV19; TRBD1 aligns across 7 bases. CDR1 and CDR2 (germline): LNHDA, SQIVND (reference sequence). The trim removed 6 bases at V and 7 bases at J, leaving 8 bases unmatched. This CDR3 contains 13 residues.